The 14 T cell receptor beta chains given below trace back to one sample, sequenced in a study of blood T cell repertoires in COVID-19. Profiled with immunoSEQ multiplex PCR; TCRdb holds only in-frame clones, not every one. The data show 250,000 to 300,000 clones, roughly nine tenths seen once. Source material: PBMCs or T cells enriched from blood (not recorded which). The receptors here all came from a human donor in a cohort exposed to, infected with or recovered from COVID-19 (not recorded which). The donor label of this sample is uncertain.

The chain employs TRBV18 and TRBJ2-7; maybe TRBD1 (6 bases). The germline V and J ends were trimmed by 1 base and 8 bases, with 12 bases remaining between them. The V gene's germline CDR1 is KGHSH and CDR2 LQKENI. The CDR3 extends over 13 amino acids. The CDR3 nucleotides are TGTGCCAGCTCACCACGGACAGAGGAACAGCAGTACTTC. The encoded protein is CASSPRTEEQQYF.

The CDR3: CASSHAGSYEQYF. As DNA, the CDR3 is TGTGCCAGCAGCCATGCAGGCTCCTACGAGCAGTACTTC. V and J are TRBV3-1 (or the pseudogene TRBV3-2) and TRBJ2-7; D unclear. V was clipped by 3 bases and J by 0 bases, with 6 bases between them. Germline V gene data show CDR1 as LGHDT and CDR2 as YNNKEL (reference sequence). The CDR3 contains 13 residues.

This clone was found once. The chain carries TRBV18 and TRBJ1-3; weak D call: TRBD1 (6 bases). Between the trimmed V and J ends, which lost 5 bases and 6 bases, there was a span of 20 bases. The germline V gene has CDR1 KGHSH and CDR2 LQKENI. This CDR3 has 16 residues. CDR3: CASSIQGTGGQNTIYF. CDR3 nucleotides: TGTGCCAGCTCAATACAGGGTACCGGCGGGCAAAACACCATATATTTT.

The gene calls are TRBV3-1 (or the pseudogene TRBV3-2) and TRBJ1-1; possible D gene TRBD1, 6 bases. Germline CDR1 LGHDT, CDR2 YNNKEL (reference sequence). V was trimmed by 4 bases and J by 5 bases, leaving 20 bases between them. The CDR3 length is 16 residues. CDR3 sequence: CASSLRDNLEGTEAFF. The CDR3 bases are TGTGCCAGCAGCCTCCGGGACAACCTAGAGGGAACTGAAGCTTTCTTT.

This chain joins TRBV24-1 and TRBJ1-1; TRBD1 matches 10 bases. CDR3 size: 14 residues. The trim removed 1 base at V and 11 bases at J, leaving 6 bases unmatched. Germline loops: CDR1 KGHDR, CDR2 SFDVKD. DNA of the CDR3: TGTGCCACCAGTGATTTCCCGGGACAGGGGATGGCTTTCTTT. Encoded protein: CATSDFPGQGMAFF.

The rearrangement joins TRBV27 to TRBJ2-7, with D perhaps matching TRBD2 (7 bases). Germline V gene sequence: CDR1 MNHEY, CDR2 SMNVEV (reference sequence). This CDR3 has 13 amino acids. V lost 5 bases and J lost 5, with 13 bases in between. The CDR3, as DNA: TGTGCCAGCAGTGGGGGGGGGCCCAACGAGCAGTACTTC. Translated: CASSGGGPNEQYF.

The chain carries TRBV24-1 and TRBJ1-5; no definite D call. This CDR3 has 14 residues. Trimming took off 4 bases at V and 6 bases at J, with 12 bases between the two ends. Germline CDR1 reads KGHDR; CDR2 reads SFDVKD. The CDR3 region has the DNA TGTGCCACCAGTGAAAGGGAGGGTTTTCAGCCCCAGCATTTT. It is translated as CATSEREGFQPQHF.

The V call is TRBV29-1, the J call TRBJ1-4, with 8 nucleotides matching TRBD1. CDR3 size: 13 residues. Germline CDR1 reads SQVTM; CDR2 reads ANQGSEA. DNA of the CDR3: TGCGGCACAGGGGGTTCAACTAATGAAAAACTGTTTTTT. Its protein is CGTGGSTNEKLFF.

The J gene is TRBJ2-2, the V gene TRBV11-2, with TRBD1 matching over 11 bases. The V and J ends lost 4 bases and 4 bases, in that order; junction bases with no gene match: 5. The CDR3 runs to 16 residues. Germline assignment: CDR1 SGHAT and CDR2 FQNNGV. This CDR3 reads CASSWGTGGATGELFF. The CDR3 DNA reads as TGTGCCAGCAGCTGGGGGACAGGGGGGGCCACCGGGGAGCTGTTTTTT.

This chain joins TRBV18 and TRBJ2-3; the D gene is possibly TRBD1 (5 bases). This CDR3 has 15 residues. V was pared by 0 bases and J by 2 bases, with 9 bases between. CDR1 and CDR2 from the germline V gene are KGHSH and LQKENI. The chain's CDR3 is CASSPPAGNTDTQYF. The CDR3 nucleotides read TGTGCCAGCTCACCACCGGCAGGGAACACAGATACGCAGTATTTT.

The chain is built from TRBV4-2 and TRBJ1-4, with D possibly TRBD1 on 6 matching bases. From germline, CDR1 is LGHNA and CDR2 YNFKEQ. The CDR3 spans 16 residues. The ends were cut back, 0 bases at V and 8 bases at J, with 16 bases in the middle. In DNA, the CDR3 is TGTGCCAGCAGCCAAGACGAGAACAGGGAAGGGGAAAAACTGTTTTTT. This gives the protein CASSQDENREGEKLFF.

The rearrangement joins TRBV5-1 to TRBJ1-1, with TRBD1 matching 9 bases. The junction had 7 bases not matched to a gene; V was cut back by 5 bases and J by 5 bases. The CDR3 has 14 residues. Germline V gene lookup returns CDR1 SGHRS and CDR2 YFSETQ. The CDR3: CASSWGTGQTEAFF. Here the CDR3 DNA reads TGCGCCAGCAGTTGGGGGACAGGGCAAACTGAAGCTTTCTTT.

In this sample, this clone turned up once. The gene calls are TRBV10-3 and TRBJ1-2; 7 bases agree with TRBD1. This CDR3 comprises 15 residues. From germline, CDR1 is ENHRY and CDR2 SYGVKD. V was clipped by 0 bases and J by 4 bases; unmatched bases: 5. The DNA for the CDR3 is TGTGCCATCAGTGAGTCAGGGGGCAGGGTCTATGGCTACACCTTC. Amino acid sequence: CAISESGGRVYGYTF.

The chain joins TRBV5-1 to TRBJ1-2; D is unclear. With 4 bases removed from V and 2 bases from J, the gap between germline ends came to 15 bases. This CDR3 is built from 15 residues. Germline loops: CDR1 SGHRS, CDR2 YFSETQ. The CDR3 nucleotides read TGCGCCAGCAGCCTGGCATTATGGCGGAACTATGGCTACACCTTC. Encoded protein: CASSLALWRNYGYTF.